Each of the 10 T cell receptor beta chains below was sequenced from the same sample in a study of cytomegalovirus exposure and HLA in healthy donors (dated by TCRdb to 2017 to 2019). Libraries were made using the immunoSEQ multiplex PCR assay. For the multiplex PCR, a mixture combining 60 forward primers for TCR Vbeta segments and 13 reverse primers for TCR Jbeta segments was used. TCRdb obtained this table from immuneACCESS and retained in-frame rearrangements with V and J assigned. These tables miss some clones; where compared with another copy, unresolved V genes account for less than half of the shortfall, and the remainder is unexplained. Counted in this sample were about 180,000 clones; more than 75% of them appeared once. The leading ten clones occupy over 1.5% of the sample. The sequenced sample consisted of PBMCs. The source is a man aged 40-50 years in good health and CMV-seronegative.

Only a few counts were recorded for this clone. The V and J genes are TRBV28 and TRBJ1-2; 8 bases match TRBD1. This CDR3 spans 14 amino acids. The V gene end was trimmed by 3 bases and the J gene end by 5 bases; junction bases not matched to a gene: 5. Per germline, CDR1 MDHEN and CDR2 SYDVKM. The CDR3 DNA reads TGTGCCAGCAGTTTTTTTACAGGGGGGTATGGCTACACCTTC. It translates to CASSFFTGGYGYTF.

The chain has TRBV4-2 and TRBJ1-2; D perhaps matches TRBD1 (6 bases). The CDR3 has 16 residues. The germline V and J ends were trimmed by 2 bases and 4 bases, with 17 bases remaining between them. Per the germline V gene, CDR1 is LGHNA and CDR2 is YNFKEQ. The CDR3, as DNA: TGTGCCAGCAGCCAATCCTTCAGGGGTCCTCCCTATGGCTACACCTTC. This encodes CASSQSFRGPPYGYTF.

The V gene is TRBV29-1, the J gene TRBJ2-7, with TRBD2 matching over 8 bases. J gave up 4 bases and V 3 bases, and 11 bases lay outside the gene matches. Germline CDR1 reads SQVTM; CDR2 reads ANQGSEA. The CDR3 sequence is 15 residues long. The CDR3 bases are TGCAGCGTTGAGGGGACTAGTTCGGAAATTTACGAGCAGTACTTC. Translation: CSVEGTSSEIYEQYF.

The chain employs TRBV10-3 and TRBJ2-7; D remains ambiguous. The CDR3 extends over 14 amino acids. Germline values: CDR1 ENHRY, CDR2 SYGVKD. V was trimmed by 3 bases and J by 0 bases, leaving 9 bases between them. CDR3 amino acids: CAISDVGGSYEQYF. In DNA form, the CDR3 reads TGTGCCATCAGTGACGTCGGCGGCTCCTACGAGCAGTACTTC.

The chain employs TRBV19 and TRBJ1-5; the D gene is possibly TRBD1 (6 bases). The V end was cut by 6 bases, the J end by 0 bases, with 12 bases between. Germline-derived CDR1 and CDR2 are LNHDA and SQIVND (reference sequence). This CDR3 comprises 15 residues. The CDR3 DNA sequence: TGTGCCAGTAGGTTTGACAGGAGTAGCAATCAGCCCCAGCATTTT. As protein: CASRFDRSSNQPQHF.

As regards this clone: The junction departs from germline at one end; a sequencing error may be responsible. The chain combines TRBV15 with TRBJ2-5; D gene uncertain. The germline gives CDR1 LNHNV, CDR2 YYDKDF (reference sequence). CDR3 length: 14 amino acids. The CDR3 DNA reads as TGTGCCACCAGCCGAGAACATCTTCAAGAGACCCAGTACTTC. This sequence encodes CATSREHLQETQYF.

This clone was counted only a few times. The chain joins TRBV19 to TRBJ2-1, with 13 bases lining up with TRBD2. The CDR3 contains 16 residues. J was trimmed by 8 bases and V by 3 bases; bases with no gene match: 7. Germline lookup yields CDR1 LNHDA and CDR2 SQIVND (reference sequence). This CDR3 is CASSMGELAGGYEQFF. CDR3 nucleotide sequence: TGTGCCAGTAGTATGGGAGAACTAGCGGGAGGGTATGAGCAGTTCTTC.

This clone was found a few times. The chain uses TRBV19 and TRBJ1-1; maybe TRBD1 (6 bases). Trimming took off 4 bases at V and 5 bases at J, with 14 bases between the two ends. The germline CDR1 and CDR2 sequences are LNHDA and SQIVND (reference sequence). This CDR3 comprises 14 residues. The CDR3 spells CASSTAVRGTEAFF. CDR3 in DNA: TGTGCCAGTAGTACCGCCGTTAGGGGGACTGAAGCTTTCTTT.

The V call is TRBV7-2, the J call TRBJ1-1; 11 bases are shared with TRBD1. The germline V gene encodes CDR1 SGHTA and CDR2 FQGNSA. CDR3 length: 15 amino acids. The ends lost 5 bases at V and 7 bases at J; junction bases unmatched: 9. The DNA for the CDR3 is TGTGCCAGCAGCCCACGGACAGGGGGCGGTTATGAAGCTTTCTTT. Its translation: CASSPRTGGGYEAFF.

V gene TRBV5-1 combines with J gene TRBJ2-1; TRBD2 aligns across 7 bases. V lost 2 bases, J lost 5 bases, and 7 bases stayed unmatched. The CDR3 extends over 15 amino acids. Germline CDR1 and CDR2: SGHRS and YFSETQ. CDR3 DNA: TGCGCCAGCAGCTTCTCTAGCGGTTACAACAATGAGCAGTTCTTC. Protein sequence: CASSFSSGYNNEQFF.